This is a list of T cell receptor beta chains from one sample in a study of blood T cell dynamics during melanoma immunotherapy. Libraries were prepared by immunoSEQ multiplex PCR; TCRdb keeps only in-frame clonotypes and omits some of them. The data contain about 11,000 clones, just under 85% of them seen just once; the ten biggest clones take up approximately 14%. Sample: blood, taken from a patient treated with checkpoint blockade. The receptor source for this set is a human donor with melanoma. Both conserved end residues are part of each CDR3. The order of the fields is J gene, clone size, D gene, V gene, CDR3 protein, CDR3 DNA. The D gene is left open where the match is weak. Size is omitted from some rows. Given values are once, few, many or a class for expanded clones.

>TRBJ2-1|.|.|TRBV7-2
CASSFYDEQFF
TGTGCCAGCAGCTTCTACGATGAGCAGTTCTTC
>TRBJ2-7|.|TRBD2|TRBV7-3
CASSSGLAGEQYF
TGTGCCAGCAGCTCGGGACTAGCGGGAGAGCAGTACTTC
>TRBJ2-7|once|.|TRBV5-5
CASSLAWGVAYEQYF
TGTGCCAGCAGCTTGGCCTGGGGGGTAGCCTACGAGCAGTACTTC
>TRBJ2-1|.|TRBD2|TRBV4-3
CASSPFSGGADEQFF
TGCGCCAGCAGCCCCTTTAGCGGGGGGGCCGATGAGCAGTTCTTC
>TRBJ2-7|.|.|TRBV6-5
CASSPTASSYEQYF
TGTGCCAGCAGCCCCACAGCCTCCTCCTACGAGCAGTACTTC
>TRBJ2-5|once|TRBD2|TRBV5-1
CASSSGTTRETQYF
TGCGCCAGCAGCTCCGGGACTACCAGAGAGACCCAGTACTTC
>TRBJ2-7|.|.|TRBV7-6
CASSSPPSGPEGNEQYF
TGTGCCAGCAGCTCTCCCCCGTCAGGGCCCGAGGGCAACGAGCAGTACTTC
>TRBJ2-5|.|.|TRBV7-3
CASSLQSGRGETQYF
TGTGCCAGCAGCTTACAGTCAGGGAGAGGGGAGACCCAGTACTTC
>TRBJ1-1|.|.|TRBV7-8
CASSFRNSGNTEAFF
TGTGCCAGCAGCTTCAGGAACAGCGGGAACACTGAAGCTTTCTTT
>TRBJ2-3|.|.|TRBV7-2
CASSLGGPSDTQYF
TGTGCCAGCAGCTTAGGAGGACCTTCGGATACGCAGTATTTT
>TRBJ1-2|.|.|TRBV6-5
CASSYSTTGYTF
TGTGCCAGCAGTTACTCGACGACCGGCTACACCTTC
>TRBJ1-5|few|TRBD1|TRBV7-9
CASSPDRVYQPQHF
TGTGCCAGCAGCCCGGACAGGGTTTATCAGCCCCAGCATTTT
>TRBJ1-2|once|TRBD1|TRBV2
CASSFGQDYGYTF
TGTGCCAGCAGTTTCGGACAGGACTATGGCTACACCTTC
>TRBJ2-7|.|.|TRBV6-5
CASSYRQGGGQYF
TGTGCCAGCAGTTATCGACAGGGAGGGGGGCAGTACTTC
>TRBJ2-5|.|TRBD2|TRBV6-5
CASRTSGGSQYF
TGTGCCAGCAGAACTAGCGGGGGGTCCCAGTACTTC
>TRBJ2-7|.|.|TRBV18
CASSPGDSYEQYF
TGTGCCAGCTCACCCGGGGACTCCTACGAGCAGTACTTC
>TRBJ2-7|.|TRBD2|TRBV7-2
CASSLGGGGSYEQYF
TGTGCCAGCAGCTTAGGCGGCGGGGGGTCCTACGAGCAGTACTTC
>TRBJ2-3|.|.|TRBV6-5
CASSYSGGADTQYF
TGTGCCAGCAGTTACTCGGGGGGGGCCGATACGCAGTATTTT
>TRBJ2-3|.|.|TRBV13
CASSLSLGSDTQYF
TGTGCCAGCAGCTTATCTCTAGGCTCAGATACGCAGTATTTT
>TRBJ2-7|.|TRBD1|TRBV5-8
CASSRDRGYEQYF
TGTGCCAGCAGCCGGGACAGGGGGTACGAGCAGTACTTC
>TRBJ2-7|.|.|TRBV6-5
CASSSWARESYEQYF
TGTGCCAGCAGTTCCTGGGCACGAGAGTCCTACGAGCAGTACTTC
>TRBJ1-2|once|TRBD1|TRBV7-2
CASSPGQGHYGYTF
TGTGCCAGCAGCCCAGGACAGGGCCACTATGGCTACACCTTC
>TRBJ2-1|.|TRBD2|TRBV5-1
CASSPRSGLAGEEFF
TGCGCCAGCAGCCCCAGGTCGGGACTAGCGGGGGAAGAGTTCTTC
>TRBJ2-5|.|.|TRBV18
CASSPGALRETQYF
TGTGCCAGCTCACCAGGGGCGTTAAGGGAGACCCAGTACTTC
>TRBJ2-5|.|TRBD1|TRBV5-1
CASSPGQGNGETQYF
TGCGCCAGCAGCCCGGGACAGGGCAATGGAGAGACCCAGTACTTC
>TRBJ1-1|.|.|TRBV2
CASSEVSGQSSEAFF
TGTGCCAGCAGTGAAGTTTCGGGTCAGTCCTCTGAAGCTTTCTTT
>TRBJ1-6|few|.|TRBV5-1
CASSLALLNSPLHF
TGCGCCAGCAGCTTGGCCCTTCTTAATTCACCCCTCCACTTT
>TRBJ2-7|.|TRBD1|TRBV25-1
CASRAQTGVYEQYF
TGTGCCAGCAGGGCCCAGACAGGGGTCTACGAGCAGTACTTC
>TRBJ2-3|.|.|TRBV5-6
CASSLEEVDTQYF
TGTGCCAGCAGCCTGGAGGAGGTAGATACGCAGTATTTT
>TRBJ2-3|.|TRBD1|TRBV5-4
CASSPGTGPNLGTDTQYF
TGTGCCAGCAGCCCCGGGACAGGTCCCAATTTAGGCACAGATACGCAGTATTTT
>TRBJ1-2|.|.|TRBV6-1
CASRISNYGYTF
TGTGCCAGCAGGATCAGCAACTATGGCTACACCTTC
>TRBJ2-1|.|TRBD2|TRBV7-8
CASSYGLAGGYSSYNEQFF
TGTGCCAGCAGCTATGGACTAGCGGGGGGCTATAGCTCCTACAATGAGCAGTTCTTC
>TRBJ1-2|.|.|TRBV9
CASSQTGPYGYTF
TGTGCCAGCAGCCAGACAGGACCGTATGGCTACACCTTC